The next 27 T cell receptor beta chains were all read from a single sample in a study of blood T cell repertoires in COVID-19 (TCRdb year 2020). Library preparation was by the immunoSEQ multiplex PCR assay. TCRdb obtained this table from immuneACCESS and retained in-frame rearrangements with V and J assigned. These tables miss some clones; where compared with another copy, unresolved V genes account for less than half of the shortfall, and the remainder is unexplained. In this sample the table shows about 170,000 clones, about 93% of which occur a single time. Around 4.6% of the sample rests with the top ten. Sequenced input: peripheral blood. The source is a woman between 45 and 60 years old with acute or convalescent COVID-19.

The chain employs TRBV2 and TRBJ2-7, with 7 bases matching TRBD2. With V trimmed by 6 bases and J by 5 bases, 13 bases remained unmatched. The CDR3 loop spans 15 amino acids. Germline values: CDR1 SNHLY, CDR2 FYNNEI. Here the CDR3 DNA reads TGTGCCAGCAGAAGGGATCAATTGGGGACTAACGAGCAGTACTTC. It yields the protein CASRRDQLGTNEQYF.

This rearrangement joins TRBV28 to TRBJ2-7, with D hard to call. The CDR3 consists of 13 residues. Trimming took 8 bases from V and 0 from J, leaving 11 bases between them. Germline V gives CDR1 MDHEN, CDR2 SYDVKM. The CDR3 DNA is TGTGCCAGCCTCCATCCGAGCTCCTACGAGCAGTACTTC. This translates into CASLHPSSYEQYF. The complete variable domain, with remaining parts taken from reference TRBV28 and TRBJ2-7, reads DVKVTQSSRYLVKRTGEKVFLECVQDMDHENMFWYRQDPGLGLRLIYFSYDVKMKEKGDIPEGYSVSREKKERFSLILESASTNQTSMYLCASLHPSSYEQYFGPGTRLTVT.

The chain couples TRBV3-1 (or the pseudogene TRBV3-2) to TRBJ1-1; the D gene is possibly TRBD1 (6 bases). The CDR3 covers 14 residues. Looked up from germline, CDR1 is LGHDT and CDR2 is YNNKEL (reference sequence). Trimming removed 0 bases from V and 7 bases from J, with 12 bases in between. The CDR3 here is CASSQDSGRGEAFF. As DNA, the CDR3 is TGTGCCAGCAGCCAAGATTCGGGCAGGGGTGAAGCTTTCTTT.

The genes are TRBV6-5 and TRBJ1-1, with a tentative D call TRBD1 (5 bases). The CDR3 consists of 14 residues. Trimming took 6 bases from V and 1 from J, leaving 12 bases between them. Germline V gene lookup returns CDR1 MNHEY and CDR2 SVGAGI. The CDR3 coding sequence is TGTGCCAGCAGCTTCCAGGGCCCGAACACTGAAGCTTTCTTT. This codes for CASSFQGPNTEAFF.

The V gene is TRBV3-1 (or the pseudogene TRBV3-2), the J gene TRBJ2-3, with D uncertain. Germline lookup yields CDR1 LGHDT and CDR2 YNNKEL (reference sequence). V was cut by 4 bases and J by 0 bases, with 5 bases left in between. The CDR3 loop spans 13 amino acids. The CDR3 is CASSRLSTDTQYF. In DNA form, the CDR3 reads TGTGCCAGCAGCCGGCTGAGCACAGATACGCAGTATTTT.

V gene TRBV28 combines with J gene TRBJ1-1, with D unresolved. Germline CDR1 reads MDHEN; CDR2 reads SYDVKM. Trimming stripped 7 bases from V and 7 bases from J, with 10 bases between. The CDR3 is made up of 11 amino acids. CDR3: CASKSGFEAFF. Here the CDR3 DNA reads TGTGCCAGCAAGTCGGGGTTTGAAGCTTTCTTT.

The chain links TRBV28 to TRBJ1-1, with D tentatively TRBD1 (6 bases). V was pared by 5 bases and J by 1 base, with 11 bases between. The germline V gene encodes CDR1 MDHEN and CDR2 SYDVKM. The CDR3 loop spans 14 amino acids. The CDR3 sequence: CASSTTTGNTEAFF. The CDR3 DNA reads TGTGCCAGCAGTACTACGACAGGGAACACTGAAGCTTTCTTT.

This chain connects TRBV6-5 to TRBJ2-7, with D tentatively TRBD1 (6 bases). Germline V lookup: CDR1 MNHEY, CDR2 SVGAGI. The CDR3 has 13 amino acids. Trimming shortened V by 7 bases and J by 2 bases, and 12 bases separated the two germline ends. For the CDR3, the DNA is TGTGCCAGCAAATACGCAGGGGCCTACGAGCAGTACTTC. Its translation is CASKYAGAYEQYF.

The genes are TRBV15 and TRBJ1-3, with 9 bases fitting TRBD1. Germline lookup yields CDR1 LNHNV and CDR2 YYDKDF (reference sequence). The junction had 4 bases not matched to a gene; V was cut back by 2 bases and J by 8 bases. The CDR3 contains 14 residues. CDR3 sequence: CATSRRTGEDTIYF. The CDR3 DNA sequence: TGTGCCACCAGCAGAAGGACAGGGGAGGACACCATATATTTT.

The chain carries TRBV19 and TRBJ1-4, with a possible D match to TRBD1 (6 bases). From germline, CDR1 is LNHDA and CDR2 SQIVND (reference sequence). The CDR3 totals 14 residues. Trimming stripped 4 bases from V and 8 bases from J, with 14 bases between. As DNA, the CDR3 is TGTGCCAGTAGTAGAGTAGGGGGTGAAGAAAAACTGTTTTTT. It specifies CASSRVGGEEKLFF. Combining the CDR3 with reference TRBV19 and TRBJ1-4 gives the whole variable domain DGGITQSPKYLFRKEGQNVTLSCEQNLNHDAMYWYRQDPGQGLRLIYYSQIVNDFQKGDIAEGYSVSREKKESFPLTVTSAQKNPTAFYLCASSRVGGEEKLFFGSGTQLSVL.

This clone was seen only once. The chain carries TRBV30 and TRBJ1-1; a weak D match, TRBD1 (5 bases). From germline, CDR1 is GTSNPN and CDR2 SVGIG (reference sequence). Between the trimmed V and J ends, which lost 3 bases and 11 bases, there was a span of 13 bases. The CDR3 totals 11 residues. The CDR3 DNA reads TGTGCCTGGAGCGCCGACAGTCGCGCTTTCTTT. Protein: CAWSADSRAFF. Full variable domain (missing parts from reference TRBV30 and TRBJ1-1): SQTIHQWPATLVQPVGSPLSLECTVEGTSNPNLYWYRQAAGRGLQLLFYSVGIGQISSEVPQNLSASRPQDRQFILSSKKLLLSDSGFYLCAWSADSRAFFGQGTRLTVV.

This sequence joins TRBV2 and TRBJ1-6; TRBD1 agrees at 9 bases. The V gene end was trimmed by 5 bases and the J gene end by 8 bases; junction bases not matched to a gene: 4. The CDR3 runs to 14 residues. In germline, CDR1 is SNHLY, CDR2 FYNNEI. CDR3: CASSLGTGHSPLHF. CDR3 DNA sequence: TGTGCCAGCAGTTTAGGGACAGGGCATTCACCCCTCCACTTT.

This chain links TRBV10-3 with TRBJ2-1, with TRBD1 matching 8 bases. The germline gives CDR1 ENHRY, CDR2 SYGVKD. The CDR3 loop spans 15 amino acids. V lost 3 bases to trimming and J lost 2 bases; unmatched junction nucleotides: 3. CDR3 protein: CAISDPDRAYNEQFF. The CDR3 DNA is TGTGCCATCAGTGACCCGGACAGGGCCTACAATGAGCAGTTCTTC.

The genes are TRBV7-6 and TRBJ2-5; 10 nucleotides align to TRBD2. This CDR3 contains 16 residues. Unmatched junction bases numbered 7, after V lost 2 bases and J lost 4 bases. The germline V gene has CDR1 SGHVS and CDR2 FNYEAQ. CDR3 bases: TGTGCCAGCAGCTTAAGAAGGGCTAGCGGGAGAGAGACCCAGTACTTC. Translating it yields CASSLRRASGRETQYF.

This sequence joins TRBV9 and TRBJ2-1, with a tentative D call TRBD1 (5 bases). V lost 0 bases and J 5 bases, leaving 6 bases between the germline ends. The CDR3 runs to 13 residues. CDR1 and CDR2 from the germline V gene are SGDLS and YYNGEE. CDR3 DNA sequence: TGTGCCAGCAGCGTAGTGGGGCACAATGAGCAGTTCTTC. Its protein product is CASSVVGHNEQFF.

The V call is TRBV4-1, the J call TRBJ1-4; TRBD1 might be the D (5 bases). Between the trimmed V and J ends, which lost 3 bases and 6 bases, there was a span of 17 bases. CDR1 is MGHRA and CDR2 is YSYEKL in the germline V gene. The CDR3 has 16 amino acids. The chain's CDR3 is CASSHRFGGEDEKLFF. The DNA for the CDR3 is TGCGCCAGCAGCCACCGCTTCGGAGGGGAGGATGAAAAACTGTTTTTT.

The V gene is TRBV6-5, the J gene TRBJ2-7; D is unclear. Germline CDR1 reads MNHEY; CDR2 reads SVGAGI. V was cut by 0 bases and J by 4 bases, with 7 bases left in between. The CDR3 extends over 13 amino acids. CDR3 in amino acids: CASSYSRQYEQYF. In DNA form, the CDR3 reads TGTGCCAGCAGTTACTCGAGGCAGTACGAGCAGTACTTC.

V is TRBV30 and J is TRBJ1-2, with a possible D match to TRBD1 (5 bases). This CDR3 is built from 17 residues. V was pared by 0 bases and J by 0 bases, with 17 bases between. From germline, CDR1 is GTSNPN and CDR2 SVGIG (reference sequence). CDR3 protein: CAWSVRLGQGSNYGYTF. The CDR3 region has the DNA TGTGCCTGGAGTGTACGTCTGGGGCAGGGATCTAACTATGGCTACACCTTC.

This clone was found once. This chain's CDR3 is CASSQDRGVGEQFF. The CDR3 DNA follows: TGCGCCAGCAGCCAAGATCGGGGGGTGGGTGAGCAGTTCTTC. The rearrangement joins TRBV4-1 to TRBJ2-1; 7 bases align to TRBD2. This CDR3 comprises 14 residues. V lost 0 bases and J lost 9; bases outside the gene matches: 5. Germline values: CDR1 MGHRA, CDR2 YSYEKL.

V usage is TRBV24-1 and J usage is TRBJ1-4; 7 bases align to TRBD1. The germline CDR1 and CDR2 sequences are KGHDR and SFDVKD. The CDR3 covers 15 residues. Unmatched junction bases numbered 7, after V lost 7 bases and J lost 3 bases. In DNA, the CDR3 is TGTGCCACCAGCCCGGGACAGAGCCCTAATGAAAAACTGTTTTTT. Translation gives CATSPGQSPNEKLFF.

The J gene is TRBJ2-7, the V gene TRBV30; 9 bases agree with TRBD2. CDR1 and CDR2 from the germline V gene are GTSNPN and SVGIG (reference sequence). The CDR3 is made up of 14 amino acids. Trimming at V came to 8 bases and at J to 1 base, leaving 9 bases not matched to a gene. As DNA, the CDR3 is TGTGCCGGTCAGCGGGGGGACATTTCCTACGAGCAGTACTTC. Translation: CAGQRGDISYEQYF. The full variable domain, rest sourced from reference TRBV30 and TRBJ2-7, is SQTIHQWPATLVQPVGSPLSLECTVEGTSNPNLYWYRQAAGRGLQLLFYSVGIGQISSEVPQNLSASRPQDRQFILSSKKLLLSDSGFYLCAGQRGDISYEQYFGPGTRLTVT.

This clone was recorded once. The CDR3 nucleotides read TGCGCCAGCAGCCAAGGGACAGGGGTCACCTACAATGAGCAGTTCTTC. Protein sequence: CASSQGTGVTYNEQFF. V gene TRBV4-1 combines with J gene TRBJ2-1, with 9 bases fitting TRBD1. Germline CDR1 and CDR2: MGHRA and YSYEKL. The ends lost 1 base at V and 2 bases at J; junction bases unmatched: 3. The CDR3 length is 16 residues.

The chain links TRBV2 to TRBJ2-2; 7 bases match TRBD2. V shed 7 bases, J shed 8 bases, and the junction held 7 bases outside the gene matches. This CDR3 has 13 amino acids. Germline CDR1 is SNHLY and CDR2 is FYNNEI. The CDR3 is CASNQAGSGELFF. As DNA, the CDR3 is TGTGCCAGCAACCAAGCGGGGTCGGGGGAGCTGTTTTTT.

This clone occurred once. CDR3 sequence (DNA): TGCAGCGCTACGGGACAGGCCTATGGCTACACCTTC. Its translation is CSATGQAYGYTF. The chain links TRBV29-1 to TRBJ1-2; 8 bases line up with TRBD1. This CDR3 contains 12 residues. In germline, CDR1 is SQVTM, CDR2 ANQGSEA. V was pared by 7 bases and J by 4 bases, with 5 bases of the junction left unmatched.

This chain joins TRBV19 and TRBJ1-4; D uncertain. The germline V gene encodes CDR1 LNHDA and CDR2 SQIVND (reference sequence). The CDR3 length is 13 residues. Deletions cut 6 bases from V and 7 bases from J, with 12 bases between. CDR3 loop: CASRSNPSEKLFF. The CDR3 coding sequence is TGTGCCAGTAGATCCAACCCCAGTGAAAAACTGTTTTTT.

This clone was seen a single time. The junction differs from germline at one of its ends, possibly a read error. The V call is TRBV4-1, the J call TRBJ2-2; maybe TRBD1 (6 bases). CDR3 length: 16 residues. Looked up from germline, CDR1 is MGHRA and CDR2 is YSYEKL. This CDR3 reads CASRDTITGNAGELFF. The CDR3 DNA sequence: TGCGCCAGCAGGGACACCATAACAGGGAACGCCGGGGAGCTGTTTTTT.

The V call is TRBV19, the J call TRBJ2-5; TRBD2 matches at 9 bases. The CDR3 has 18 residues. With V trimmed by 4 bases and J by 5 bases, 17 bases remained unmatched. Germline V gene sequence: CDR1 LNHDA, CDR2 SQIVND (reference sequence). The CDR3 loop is CASSNSGLAGSRRETQYF. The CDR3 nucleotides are TGTGCCAGTAGTAACTCGGGTCTAGCGGGGTCGAGAAGGGAGACCCAGTACTTC.